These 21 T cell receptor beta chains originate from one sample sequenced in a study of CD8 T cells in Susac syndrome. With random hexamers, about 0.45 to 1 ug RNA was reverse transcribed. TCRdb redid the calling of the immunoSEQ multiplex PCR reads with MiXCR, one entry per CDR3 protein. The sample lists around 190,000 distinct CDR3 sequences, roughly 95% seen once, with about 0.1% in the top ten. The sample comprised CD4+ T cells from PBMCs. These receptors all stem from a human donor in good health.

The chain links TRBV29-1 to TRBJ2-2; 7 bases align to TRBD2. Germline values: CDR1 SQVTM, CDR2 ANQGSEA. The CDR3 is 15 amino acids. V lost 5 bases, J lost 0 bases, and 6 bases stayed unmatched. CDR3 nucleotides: TGCAGCGTTTCCGGGAGGACCTCGAACACCGGGGAGCTGTTTTTT. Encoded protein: CSVSGRTSNTGELFF.

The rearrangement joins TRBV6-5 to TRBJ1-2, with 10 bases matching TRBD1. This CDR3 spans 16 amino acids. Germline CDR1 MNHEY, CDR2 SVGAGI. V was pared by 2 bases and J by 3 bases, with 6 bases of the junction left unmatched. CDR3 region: CASSYLGTGVDYGYTF. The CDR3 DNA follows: TGTGCCAGCAGTTACCTCGGGACAGGGGTGGACTATGGCTACACCTTC.

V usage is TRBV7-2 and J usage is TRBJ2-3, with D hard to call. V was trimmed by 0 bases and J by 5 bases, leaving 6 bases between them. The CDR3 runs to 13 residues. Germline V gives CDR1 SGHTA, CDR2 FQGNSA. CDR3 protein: CASSLAREDTQYF. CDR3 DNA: TGTGCCAGCAGCTTAGCTAGGGAAGATACGCAGTATTTT.

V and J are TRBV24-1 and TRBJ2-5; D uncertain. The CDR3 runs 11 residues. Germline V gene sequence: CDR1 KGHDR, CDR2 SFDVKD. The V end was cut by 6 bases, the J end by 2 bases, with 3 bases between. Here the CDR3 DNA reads TGTGCCACCAGTACACAAGAGACCCAGTACTTC. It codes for CATSTQETQYF.

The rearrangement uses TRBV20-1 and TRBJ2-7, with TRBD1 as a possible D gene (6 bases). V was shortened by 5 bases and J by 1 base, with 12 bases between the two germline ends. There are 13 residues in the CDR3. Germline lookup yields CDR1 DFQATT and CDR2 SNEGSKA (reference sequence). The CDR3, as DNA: TGCAGTGCTTGGGGGCGGGCGTCCTACGAGCAGTACTTC. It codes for CSAWGRASYEQYF.

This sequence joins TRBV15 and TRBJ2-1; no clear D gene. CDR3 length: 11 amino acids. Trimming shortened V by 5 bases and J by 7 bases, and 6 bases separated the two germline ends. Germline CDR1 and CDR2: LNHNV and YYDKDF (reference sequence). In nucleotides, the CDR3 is TGTGCCACCAGCCGGCGGAATGAGCAGTTCTTC. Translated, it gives CATSRRNEQFF. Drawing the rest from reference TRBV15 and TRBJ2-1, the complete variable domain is DAMVIQNPRYQVTQFGKPVTLSCSQTLNHNVMYWYQQKSSQAPKLLFHYYDKDFNNEADTPDNFQSRRPNTSFCFLDIRSPGLGDTAMYLCATSRRNEQFFGPGTRLTVL.

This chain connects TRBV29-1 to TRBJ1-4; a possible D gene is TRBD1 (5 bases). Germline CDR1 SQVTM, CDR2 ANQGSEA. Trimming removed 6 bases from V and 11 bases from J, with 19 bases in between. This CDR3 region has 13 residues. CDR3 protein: CSVSGTAFGKLFF. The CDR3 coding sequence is TGCAGCGTGTCCGGGACGGCGTTTGGGAAACTGTTTTTT.

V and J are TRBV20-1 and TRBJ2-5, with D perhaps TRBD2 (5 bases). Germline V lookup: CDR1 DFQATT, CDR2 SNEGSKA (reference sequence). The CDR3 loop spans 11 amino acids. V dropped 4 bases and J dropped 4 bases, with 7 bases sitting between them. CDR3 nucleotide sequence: TGCAGTGCTAACCGGGGAGAGACCCAGTACTTC. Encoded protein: CSANRGETQYF.

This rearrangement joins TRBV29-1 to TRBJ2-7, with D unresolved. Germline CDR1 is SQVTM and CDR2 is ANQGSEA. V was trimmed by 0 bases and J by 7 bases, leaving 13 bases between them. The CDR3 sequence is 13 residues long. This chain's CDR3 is CSVEEVQGGEQYF. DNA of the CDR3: TGCAGCGTTGAAGAAGTTCAAGGTGGGGAGCAGTACTTC.

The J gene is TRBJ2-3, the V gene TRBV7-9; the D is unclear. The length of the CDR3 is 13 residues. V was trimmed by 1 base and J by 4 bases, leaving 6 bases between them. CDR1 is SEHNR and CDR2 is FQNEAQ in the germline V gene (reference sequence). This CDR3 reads CASSLVAADTQYF. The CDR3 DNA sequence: TGTGCCAGCAGCTTAGTAGCAGCAGATACGCAGTATTTT. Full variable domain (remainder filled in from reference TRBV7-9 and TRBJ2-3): DTGVSQNPRHKITKRGQNVTFRCDPISEHNRLYWYRQTLGQGPEFLTYFQNEAQLEKSRLLSDRFSAERPKGSFSTLEIQRTEQGDSAMYLCASSLVAADTQYFGPGTRLTVL.

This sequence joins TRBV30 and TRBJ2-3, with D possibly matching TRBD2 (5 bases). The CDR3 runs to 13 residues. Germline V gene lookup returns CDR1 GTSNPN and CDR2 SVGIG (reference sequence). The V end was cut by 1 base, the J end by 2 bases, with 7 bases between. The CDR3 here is CAWSGGVTDTQYF. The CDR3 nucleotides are TGTGCCTGGAGTGGGGGAGTCACAGATACGCAGTATTTT.

This chain's CDR3 is CASSMTVSTQPQHF. For the CDR3, the DNA is TGTGCCAGTAGTATGACAGTCTCCACTCAGCCCCAGCATTTT. The genes are TRBV19 and TRBJ1-5; D is perhaps TRBD1 (5 bases). Trimming pared 3 bases from V and 6 bases from J, leaving 12 bases between. CDR3 size: 14 residues. From germline, CDR1 is LNHDA and CDR2 SQIVND (reference sequence).

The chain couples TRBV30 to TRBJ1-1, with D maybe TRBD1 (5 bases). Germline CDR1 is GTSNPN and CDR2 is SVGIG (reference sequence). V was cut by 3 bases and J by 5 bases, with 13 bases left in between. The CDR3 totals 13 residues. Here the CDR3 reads CAWRPPGGTEAFF. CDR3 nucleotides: TGTGCCTGGAGGCCCCCTGGGGGAACTGAAGCTTTCTTT.

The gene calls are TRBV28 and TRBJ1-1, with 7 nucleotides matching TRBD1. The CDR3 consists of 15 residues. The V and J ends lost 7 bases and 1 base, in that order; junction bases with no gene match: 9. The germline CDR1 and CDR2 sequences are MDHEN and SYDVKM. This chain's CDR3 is CASTPSGGPNTEAFF. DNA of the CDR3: TGTGCCAGCACTCCTTCAGGGGGACCGAACACTGAAGCTTTCTTT.

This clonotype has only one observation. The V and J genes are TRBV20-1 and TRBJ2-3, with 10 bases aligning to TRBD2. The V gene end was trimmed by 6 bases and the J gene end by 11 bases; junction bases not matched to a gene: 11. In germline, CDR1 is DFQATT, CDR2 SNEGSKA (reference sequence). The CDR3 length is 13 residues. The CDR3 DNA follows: TGCAGTGCGTACCTAGCGGGAGCAAGTTTGCAGTATTTT. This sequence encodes CSAYLAGASLQYF.

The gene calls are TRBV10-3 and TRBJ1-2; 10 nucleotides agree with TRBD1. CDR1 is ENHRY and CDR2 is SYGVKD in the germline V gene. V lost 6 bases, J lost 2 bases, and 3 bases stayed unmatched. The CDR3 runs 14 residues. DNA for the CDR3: TGTGCCATCAGACCGGGACAGGGGAACTATGGCTACACCTTC. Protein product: CAIRPGQGNYGYTF.

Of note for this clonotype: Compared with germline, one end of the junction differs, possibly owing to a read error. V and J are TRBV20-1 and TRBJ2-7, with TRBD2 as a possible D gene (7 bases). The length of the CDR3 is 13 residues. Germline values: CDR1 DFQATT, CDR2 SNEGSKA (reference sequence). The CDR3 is CSARGGGRYEQYF. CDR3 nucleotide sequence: TGCAGTGCGAGAGGCGGGGGCAGATACGAGCAGTACTTC.

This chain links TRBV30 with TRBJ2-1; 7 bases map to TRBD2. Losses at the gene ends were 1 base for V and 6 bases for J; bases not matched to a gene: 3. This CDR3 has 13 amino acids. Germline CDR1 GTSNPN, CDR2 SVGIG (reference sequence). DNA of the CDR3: TGTGCCTGGAGTGACCCTAGCGGCAATGAGCAGTTCTTC. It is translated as CAWSDPSGNEQFF.

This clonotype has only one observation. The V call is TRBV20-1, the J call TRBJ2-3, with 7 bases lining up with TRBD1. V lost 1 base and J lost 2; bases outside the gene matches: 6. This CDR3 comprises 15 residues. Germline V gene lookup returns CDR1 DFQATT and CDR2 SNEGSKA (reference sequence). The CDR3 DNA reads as TGCAGTGCTAGAGTAGCAGGGGGATACACAGATACGCAGTATTTT. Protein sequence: CSARVAGGYTDTQYF.

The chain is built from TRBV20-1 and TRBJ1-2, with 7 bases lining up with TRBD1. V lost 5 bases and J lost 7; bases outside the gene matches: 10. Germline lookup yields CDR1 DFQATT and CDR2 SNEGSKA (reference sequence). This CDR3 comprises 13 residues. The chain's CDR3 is CSAQHSGGRGYTF. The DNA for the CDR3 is TGCAGTGCTCAACATTCAGGGGGACGTGGCTACACCTTC.

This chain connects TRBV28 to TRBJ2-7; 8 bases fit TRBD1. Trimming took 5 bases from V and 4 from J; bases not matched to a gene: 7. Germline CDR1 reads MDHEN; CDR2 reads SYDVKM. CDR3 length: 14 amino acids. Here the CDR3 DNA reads TGTGCCAGCAGTGCCTCCAGGGGGCTGTACGAGCAGTACTTC. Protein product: CASSASRGLYEQYF. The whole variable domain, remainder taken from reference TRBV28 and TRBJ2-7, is DVKVTQSSRYLVKRTGEKVFLECVQDMDHENMFWYRQDPGLGLRLIYFSYDVKMKEKGDIPEGYSVSREKKERFSLILESASTNQTSMYLCASSASRGLYEQYFGPGTRLTVT.